Below are 10 T cell receptor beta chains sequenced from a single sample in a study of T cells in narcolepsy. This table comes from immunoSEQ multiplex PCR, and its TCRdb copy is limited to in-frame clones, with some not included. The sample records tens of thousands of clones, about 76% being singletons. Material for sequencing was CD45RA- memory CD4+ T cells from PBMCs. Every receptor here comes from a human donor with narcolepsy.

The rearrangement joins TRBV9 to TRBJ2-7, with TRBD2 identical over 9 bases. Looked up from germline, CDR1 is SGDLS and CDR2 is YYNGEE. The V and J ends lost 0 bases and 4 bases, in that order; junction bases with no gene match: 5. CDR3 length equals 15 residues. The CDR3 sequence is CASSVGVSGGYEQYF. The CDR3 DNA is TGTGCCAGCAGCGTAGGAGTTAGCGGGGGATACGAGCAGTACTTC.

The sample holds a few counts of this clone. This chain connects TRBV10-3 to TRBJ1-2, with 7 positions matching TRBD1. J gave up 6 bases and V 6 bases, and 7 bases lay outside the gene matches. This CDR3 spans 13 amino acids. Per germline, CDR1 ENHRY and CDR2 SYGVKD. CDR3 protein: CAIRRQGTHGYTF. CDR3 DNA: TGTGCCATCAGGCGACAGGGAACTCATGGCTACACCTTC.

The chain combines TRBV29-1 with TRBJ2-6; no clear D. The CDR3 contains 14 residues. Germline assignment: CDR1 SQVTM and CDR2 ANQGSEA. V lost 3 bases to trimming and J lost 0 bases, with 6 bases between them. CDR3 DNA sequence: TGCAGCGTTGATGCAAGCTCTGGGGCCAACGTCCTGACTTTC. Translation: CSVDASSGANVLTF.

This clone came up a few times. The J gene is TRBJ2-7, the V gene TRBV9; the D is unclear. Germline V gene sequence: CDR1 SGDLS, CDR2 YYNGEE. V shed 4 bases and J shed 7 bases, with 18 bases lying between them. The CDR3 loop spans 14 amino acids. CDR3 DNA sequence: TGTGCCAGCAGCCGGATGGACGGTATGGGGGAGCAGTACTTC. Its protein is CASSRMDGMGEQYF.

The chain's CDR3 is CASSSGSAGNNSPLHF. In DNA form, the CDR3 reads TGCGCCAGCAGCTCGGGGTCCGCGGGTAATAATTCACCCCTCCACTTT. The chain couples TRBV5-1 to TRBJ1-6; D uncertain. Per germline, CDR1 SGHRS and CDR2 YFSETQ. The V and J ends lost 3 bases and 5 bases respectively, with 15 bases between them. This CDR3 is built from 16 residues.

This chain uses TRBV7-6 with TRBJ2-7, with 10 positions matching TRBD2. Germline V gives CDR1 SGHVS, CDR2 FNYEAQ. The CDR3 has 15 residues. V dropped 4 bases and J dropped 3; count of bases not matched to a gene: 6. CDR3 region: CASSSLLAGVYEQYF. CDR3 nucleotide sequence: TGTGCCAGCAGCTCACTCCTAGCGGGGGTCTACGAGCAGTACTTC. The full variable domain, rest sourced from reference TRBV7-6 and TRBJ2-7, is GAGVSQSPRYKVTKRGQDVALRCDPISGHVSLYWYRQALGQGPEFLTYFNYEAQQDKSGLPNDRFSAERPEGSISTLTIQRTEQRDSAMYRCASSSLLAGVYEQYFGPGTRLTVT.

This clone was picked up a small number of times. The V call is TRBV7-9, the J call TRBJ1-6; D remains unclear. The germline V gene encodes CDR1 SEHNR and CDR2 FQNEAQ (reference sequence). The CDR3 extends over 13 amino acids. With 5 bases removed from V and 4 bases from J, the gap between germline ends came to 6 bases. CDR3 region: CASSGSYNSPLHF. The CDR3 bases are TGTGCCAGCAGCGGCAGTTATAATTCACCCCTCCACTTT.

The V call is TRBV10-3, the J call TRBJ2-3, with D tentatively TRBD2 (6 bases). This CDR3 is built from 16 residues. The V gene's germline CDR1 is ENHRY and CDR2 SYGVKD. V lost 2 bases, J lost 1 base, and 13 bases lay in between. The CDR3 nucleotides are TGTGCCATCAGTGAGCTCGAGGGACTGGGCACAGATACGCAGTATTTT. Translating it yields CAISELEGLGTDTQYF.

This clone was picked up a small number of times. The CDR3 is CASSSGIGNTIYF. The CDR3 coding sequence is TGCGCCAGCAGTAGCGGGATCGGAAACACCATATATTTT. V and J are TRBV5-1 and TRBJ1-3; D unresolved. Trimming removed 5 bases at V and 4 bases at J, with 10 bases between. The CDR3 covers 13 residues. In germline, CDR1 is SGHRS, CDR2 YFSETQ.

The V gene is TRBV11-2, the J gene TRBJ1-4; D not certain. CDR1 is SGHAT, CDR2 FQNNGV, per germline. The CDR3 consists of 14 residues. Trimming took 5 bases from V and 8 from J, leaving 15 bases between them. CDR3 sequence (DNA): TGTGCCAGCAGCACCCCTCGGGGAAGGGAAAAACTGTTTTTT. The encoded protein is CASSTPRGREKLFF.